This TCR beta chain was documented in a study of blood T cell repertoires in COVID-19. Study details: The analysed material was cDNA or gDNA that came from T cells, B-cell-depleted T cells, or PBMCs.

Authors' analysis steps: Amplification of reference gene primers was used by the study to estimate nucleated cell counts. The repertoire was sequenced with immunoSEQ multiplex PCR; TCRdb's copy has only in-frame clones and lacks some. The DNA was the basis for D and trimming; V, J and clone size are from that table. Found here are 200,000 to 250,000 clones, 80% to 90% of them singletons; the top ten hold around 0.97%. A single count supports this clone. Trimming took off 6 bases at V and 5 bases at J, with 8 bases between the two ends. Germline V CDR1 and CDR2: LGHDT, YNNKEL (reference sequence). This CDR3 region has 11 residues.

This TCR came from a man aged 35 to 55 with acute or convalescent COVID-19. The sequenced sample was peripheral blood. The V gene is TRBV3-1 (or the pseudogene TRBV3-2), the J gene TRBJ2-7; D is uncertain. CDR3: CASRGPHEQYF. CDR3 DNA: TGTGCCAGCAGGGGCCCACACGAGCAGTACTTC.